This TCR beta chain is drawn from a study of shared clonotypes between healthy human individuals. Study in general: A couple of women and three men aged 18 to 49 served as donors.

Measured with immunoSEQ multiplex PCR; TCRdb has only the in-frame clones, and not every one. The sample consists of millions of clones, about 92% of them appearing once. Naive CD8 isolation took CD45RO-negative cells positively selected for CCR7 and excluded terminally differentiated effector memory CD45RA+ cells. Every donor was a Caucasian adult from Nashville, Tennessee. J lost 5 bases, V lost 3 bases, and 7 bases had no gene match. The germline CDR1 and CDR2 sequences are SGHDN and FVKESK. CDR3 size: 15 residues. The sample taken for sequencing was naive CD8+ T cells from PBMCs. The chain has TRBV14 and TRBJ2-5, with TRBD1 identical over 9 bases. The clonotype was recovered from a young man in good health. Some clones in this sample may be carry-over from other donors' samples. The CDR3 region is CASSQGTGGAETQYF. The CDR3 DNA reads TGTGCCAGCAGCCAGGGTACAGGGGGCGCGGAGACCCAGTACTTC.